The 29 T cell receptor beta chains below all came from one sample that was sequenced in a study of blood T cell repertoires in COVID-19 (dated by TCRdb to 2018 to 2021). To prepare the library, the immunoSEQ multiplex PCR assay was applied. The table comes from immuneACCESS by way of TCRdb, which keeps in-frame sequences with V and J called. Part of the clones is missing from these tables; in studies checked, under half for an unresolved V gene and the rest for unknown reasons. This sample lists tens of thousands of clones; roughly 90% were detected once. The ten biggest clones cover roughly 42% of the sample. Sequencing was done on a sample of peripheral blood. The receptors stem from a man in his sixties with active or convalescent COVID-19.

The chain combines TRBV5-1 with TRBJ1-1; TRBD1 matches at 7 bases. The CDR3 extends over 14 amino acids. The junction had 2 bases not matched to a gene; V was cut back by 1 base and J by 2 bases. Looked up from germline, CDR1 is SGHRS and CDR2 is YFSETQ. The CDR3 coding sequence is TGCGCCAGCAGCTTGACAGGGGCTAACACTGAAGCTTTCTTT. It is translated as CASSLTGANTEAFF. The full variable domain, in which reference TRBV5-1 and TRBJ1-1 provide the parts outside the CDR3, is KAGVTQTPRYLIKTRGQQVTLSCSPISGHRSVSWYQQTPGQGLQFLFEYFSETQRNKGNFPGRFSGRQFSNSRSEMNVSTLELGDSALYLCASSLTGANTEAFFGQGTRLTVV.

The chain has TRBV5-1 and TRBJ1-4; 8 bases are a match to TRBD1. CDR3 length: 14 residues. The germline V gene has CDR1 SGHRS and CDR2 YFSETQ. V shed 2 bases and J 8 bases; nucleotides not matched to a gene: 5. This chain's CDR3 is CASSLDRGREKLFF. The DNA of the CDR3 is TGCGCCAGCAGCTTAGACAGGGGAAGGGAAAAACTGTTTTTT. The full variable domain, completed using reference TRBV5-1 and TRBJ1-4, is KAGVTQTPRYLIKTRGQQVTLSCSPISGHRSVSWYQQTPGQGLQFLFEYFSETQRNKGNFPGRFSGRQFSNSRSEMNVSTLELGDSALYLCASSLDRGREKLFFGSGTQLSVL.

The chain uses TRBV3-1 (or the pseudogene TRBV3-2) and TRBJ1-1; D gene unclear. Germline V gives CDR1 LGHDT, CDR2 YNNKEL (reference sequence). There are 16 residues in the CDR3. The V and J ends lost 1 base and 1 base respectively, with 13 bases between them. CDR3 in amino acids: CASSQVWVSENTEAFF. DNA of the CDR3: TGTGCCAGCAGCCAAGTTTGGGTGAGCGAGAACACTGAAGCTTTCTTT.

The J gene is TRBJ2-7, the V gene TRBV6-5, with D possibly matching TRBD1 (5 bases). Deletions cut 0 bases from V and 5 bases from J, with 17 bases between. Germline CDR1 is MNHEY and CDR2 is SVGAGI. The CDR3 runs to 16 residues. The CDR3 region is CASSYSIRTILDEQYF. In DNA form, the CDR3 reads TGTGCCAGCAGTTACTCGATCCGGACAATCTTAGACGAGCAGTACTTC.

This chain uses TRBV10-2 with TRBJ1-3; 9 nucleotides align to TRBD1. The CDR3 is 18 residues long. V shed 0 bases, J shed 2 bases, and the junction held 8 bases outside the gene matches. Per germline, CDR1 WSHSY and CDR2 SAAADI. The CDR3 sequence is CASSESMGDRATGNTIYF. The CDR3 DNA sequence: TGCGCCAGCAGTGAGTCGATGGGGGACAGGGCCACTGGAAACACCATATATTTT.

This chain uses TRBV5-1 with TRBJ1-5; D gene unclear. Trimming removed 1 base at V and 5 bases at J, with 7 bases between. Per the germline V gene, CDR1 is SGHRS and CDR2 is YFSETQ. This CDR3 contains 13 residues. The CDR3 DNA reads as TGCGCCAGCAGCTTGACCGCGGATCAGCCCCAGCATTTT. The encoded protein is CASSLTADQPQHF.

The J gene is TRBJ2-1, the V gene TRBV4-3; D remains unclear. V was shortened by 3 bases and J by 7 bases, with 16 bases between the two germline ends. The CDR3 has 15 amino acids. The germline gives CDR1 LGHNA, CDR2 YSLEER. The CDR3 region is CASSHLPLVINEQFF. The DNA for the CDR3 is TGCGCCAGCAGCCATCTCCCGTTAGTTATTAATGAGCAGTTCTTC.

The chain joins TRBV7-2 to TRBJ1-4; D ambiguous. Trimming took off 6 bases at V and 7 bases at J, with 6 bases between the two ends. Germline V gene lookup returns CDR1 SGHTA and CDR2 FQGNSA. The CDR3 contains 11 residues. CDR3 loop: CASSLSEKLFF. DNA for the CDR3: TGTGCCAGCAGTTTGAGTGAAAAACTGTTTTTT.

The genes are TRBV7-2 and TRBJ1-1, with D tentatively TRBD1 (6 bases). The CDR3 contains 15 residues. V was trimmed by 5 bases and J by 0 bases, leaving 13 bases between them. Germline V CDR1 and CDR2: SGHTA, FQGNSA. The CDR3 sequence is CASSAGDTLNTEAFF. The CDR3 DNA reads TGTGCCAGCAGCGCCGGGGACACACTGAACACTGAAGCTTTCTTT.

The V gene is TRBV15, the J gene TRBJ1-6; no firm D call. The CDR3 consists of 14 residues. V was cut by 1 base and J by 4 bases, with 5 bases left in between. The germline gives CDR1 LNHNV, CDR2 YYDKDF (reference sequence). The CDR3: CATSRGLYNSPLHF. CDR3 nucleotide sequence: TGTGCCACCAGCAGAGGACTTTATAATTCACCCCTCCACTTT.

The chain uses TRBV7-3 and TRBJ2-1, with TRBD2 matching 13 bases. The germline CDR1 and CDR2 sequences are SGHTA and FQGTGA. The ends lost 5 bases at V and 7 bases at J; junction bases unmatched: 11. The CDR3 has 17 amino acids. In DNA, the CDR3 is TGTGCCAGCAGCCGGACTAGCGGGAGAGGGCCGGGGAATGAGCAGTTCTTC. Amino acid sequence: CASSRTSGRGPGNEQFF.

As DNA, the CDR3 is TGCGCCAGCAGCTTGTTGGGAGCGAACACTGAAGCTTTCTTT. Residues: CASSLLGANTEAFF. J is TRBJ1-1 and V is TRBV5-1; D ambiguous. This CDR3 has 14 amino acids. Looked up from germline, CDR1 is SGHRS and CDR2 is YFSETQ. Trimming took 1 base from V and 1 from J, leaving 8 bases between them.

V usage is TRBV7-9 and J usage is TRBJ2-1; tentative D call: TRBD2 (7 bases). Germline V gives CDR1 SEHNR, CDR2 FQNEAQ (reference sequence). The germline V and J ends were trimmed by 5 bases and 0 bases, with 11 bases remaining between them. CDR3 length equals 15 residues. Here the CDR3 DNA reads TGTGCCAGCAGCAAGGGAGGGGGCTCCTACAATGAGCAGTTCTTC. As protein: CASSKGGGSYNEQFF.

The chain couples TRBV5-1 to TRBJ2-7, with D perhaps matching TRBD2 (5 bases). The CDR3 runs to 16 residues. The V end lost 0 bases, the J end lost 2 bases, and 15 bases lay between the germline ends. Looked up from germline, CDR1 is SGHRS and CDR2 is YFSETQ. DNA of the CDR3: TGCGCCAGCAGCTTGGGGCAGGTCGAGGGCGCCTACGAGCAGTACTTC. It specifies CASSLGQVEGAYEQYF.

The chain links TRBV11-2 to TRBJ2-7, with 8 bases that match TRBD1. J gave up 5 bases and V 3 bases, and 6 bases lay outside the gene matches. CDR1 and CDR2 from the germline V gene are SGHAT and FQNNGV. There are 14 residues in the CDR3. In DNA, the CDR3 is TGTGCCAGCAGCTTCCCGGGCAGGGGGCACGAGCAGTACTTC. Translation: CASSFPGRGHEQYF.

The chain is built from TRBV11-3 and TRBJ2-2; TRBD1 matches at 9 bases. Germline assignment: CDR1 SGHNT and CDR2 YENEEA. This CDR3 comprises 15 residues. V lost 5 bases and J lost 6; bases outside the gene matches: 7. In DNA, the CDR3 is TGTGCCAGCAGCCCCGGGACAGGGATCGCCGGGGAGCTGTTTTTT. As protein: CASSPGTGIAGELFF.

V is TRBV5-4 and J is TRBJ2-1; a possible D gene is TRBD2 (5 bases). Germline CDR1 and CDR2: SGHNT and YYREEE (reference sequence). The CDR3 consists of 14 residues. The V end was cut by 2 bases, the J end by 7 bases, with 13 bases between. DNA of the CDR3: TGTGCCAGCAGCTTAGATCCTTCGGGAAATGAGCAGTTCTTC. Amino acid sequence: CASSLDPSGNEQFF.

This chain connects TRBV5-4 to TRBJ1-2; no reliable D call. This CDR3 is 12 amino acids long. Germline values: CDR1 SGHNT, CDR2 YYREEE (reference sequence). V was clipped by 0 bases and J by 7 bases, with 7 bases between them. The CDR3 bases are TGTGCCAGCAGCTTGGATACGGGTGGCTACACCTTC. Amino acids: CASSLDTGGYTF. The full variable domain, its missing parts supplied by reference TRBV5-4 and TRBJ1-2, is ETGVTQSPTHLIKTRGQQVTLRCSSQSGHNTVSWYQQALGQGPQFIFQYYREEENGRGNFPPRFSGLQFPNYSSELNVNALELDDSALYLCASSLDTGGYTFGSGTRLTVV.

The V and J genes are TRBV5-1 and TRBJ1-2; 9 positions agree with TRBD1. The J segment lost 4 bases and the V segment lost 3 bases, leaving 7 bases of the junction unmatched. The CDR3 has 15 amino acids. Germline values: CDR1 SGHRS, CDR2 YFSETQ. The chain's CDR3 is CASSWGGQGPYGYTF. DNA for the CDR3: TGCGCCAGCAGCTGGGGGGGACAGGGTCCCTATGGCTACACCTTC.

The chain joins TRBV15 to TRBJ2-4; D remains unclear. V was trimmed by 0 bases and J by 12 bases, leaving 12 bases between them. The CDR3 loop spans 13 amino acids. Germline lookup yields CDR1 LNHNV and CDR2 YYDKDF (reference sequence). CDR3 region: CATSRDVGQNQYF. CDR3 nucleotides: TGTGCCACCAGCAGAGATGTTGGGCAAAATCAGTACTTC.

The V and J genes are TRBV10-3 and TRBJ2-1, with 8 bases aligning to TRBD2. Per germline, CDR1 ENHRY and CDR2 SYGVKD. The junction had 1 base not matched to a gene; V was cut back by 3 bases and J by 0 bases. The CDR3 sequence is 15 residues long. CDR3 coding DNA: TGTGCCATCAGTGAAAGCGGGAGCTCCTACAATGAGCAGTTCTTC. Translating gives CAISESGSSYNEQFF.

In this sample, this clone turned up once. The chain employs TRBV5-8 and TRBJ1-4; D is unclear. Trimming stripped 0 bases from V and 8 bases from J, with 14 bases between. The germline V gene encodes CDR1 SGHTS and CDR2 YDEGEE. This CDR3 has 15 amino acids. CDR3 DNA: TGTGCCAGCAGCTTGGGTGTCGGGGTTGCGGAAAAACTGTTTTTT. Translated, it gives CASSLGVGVAEKLFF.

This chain joins TRBV18 and TRBJ1-2, with D possibly matching TRBD1 (6 bases). The V end was cut by 10 bases, the J end by 4 bases, with 13 bases between. This CDR3 has 12 amino acids. CDR1 is KGHSH, CDR2 LQKENI, per germline. In DNA form, the CDR3 reads TGTGCCATCCAGGACAGAACCTATGGCTACACCTTC. It codes for CAIQDRTYGYTF.

This chain connects TRBV24-1 to TRBJ2-1, with 10 positions matching TRBD2. V lost 5 bases and J lost 4; bases outside the gene matches: 19. The CDR3 covers 20 residues. In germline, CDR1 is KGHDR, CDR2 SFDVKD. The CDR3 region has the DNA TGTGCCACCAGTGTCCACCCGTCCAGAAGGACTAGCGGAGCGTACAATGAGCAGTTCTTC. Residues: CATSVHPSRRTSGAYNEQFF.

This rearrangement joins TRBV4-1 to TRBJ2-7; maybe TRBD2 (5 bases). Germline CDR1 MGHRA, CDR2 YSYEKL. Trimming removed 1 base from V and 3 bases from J, with 13 bases in between. This CDR3 has 15 residues. The CDR3 region is CASSQGPGNYYEQYF. The CDR3 region has the DNA TGCGCCAGCAGCCAAGGTCCGGGAAACTACTACGAGCAGTACTTC.

The rearrangement links TRBV7-3 to TRBJ1-1, with 9 bases fitting TRBD1. Looked up from germline, CDR1 is SGHTA and CDR2 is FQGTGA. The ends lost 5 bases at V and 4 bases at J; junction bases unmatched: 8. This CDR3 spans 15 amino acids. The CDR3 region has the DNA TGTGCCAGCAGCCTAGGACAGGGGTGGGCCACTGAAGCTTTCTTT. Translating gives CASSLGQGWATEAFF.

The CDR3 region is CASSADRLNYGYTF. CDR3 in DNA: TGTGCCAGCAGTGCGGACAGGCTGAACTATGGCTACACCTTC. V usage is TRBV2 and J usage is TRBJ1-2; TRBD1 matches 7 bases. J lost 2 bases, V lost 4 bases, and 4 bases had no gene match. The CDR3 is 14 amino acids. Germline assignment: CDR1 SNHLY and CDR2 FYNNEI.

V usage is TRBV14 and J usage is TRBJ1-1, with 12 positions matching TRBD1. Trimming cost V 5 bases and J 1 base; bases outside gene matches: 8. The germline CDR1 and CDR2 sequences are SGHDN and FVKESK. There are 17 residues in the CDR3. CDR3 DNA: TGTGCCAGCAGCTCCCGGGACAGGGGGCTTTGGAACACTGAAGCTTTCTTT. This encodes CASSSRDRGLWNTEAFF. Full variable domain (missing parts from reference TRBV14 and TRBJ1-1): EAGVTQFPSHSVIEKGQTVTLRCDPISGHDNLYWYRRVMGKEIKFLLHFVKESKQDESGMPNNRFLAERTGGTYSTLKVQPAELEDSGVYFCASSSRDRGLWNTEAFFGQGTRLTVV.

Written as DNA, the CDR3 is TGCGCCAGCAGCTTGGGGCATAAGAACACTGAAGCTTTCTTT. Protein sequence: CASSLGHKNTEAFF. The chain uses TRBV5-1 and TRBJ1-1; no definite D call. In germline, CDR1 is SGHRS, CDR2 YFSETQ. The CDR3 consists of 14 residues. V was pared by 0 bases and J by 1 base, with 7 bases between.